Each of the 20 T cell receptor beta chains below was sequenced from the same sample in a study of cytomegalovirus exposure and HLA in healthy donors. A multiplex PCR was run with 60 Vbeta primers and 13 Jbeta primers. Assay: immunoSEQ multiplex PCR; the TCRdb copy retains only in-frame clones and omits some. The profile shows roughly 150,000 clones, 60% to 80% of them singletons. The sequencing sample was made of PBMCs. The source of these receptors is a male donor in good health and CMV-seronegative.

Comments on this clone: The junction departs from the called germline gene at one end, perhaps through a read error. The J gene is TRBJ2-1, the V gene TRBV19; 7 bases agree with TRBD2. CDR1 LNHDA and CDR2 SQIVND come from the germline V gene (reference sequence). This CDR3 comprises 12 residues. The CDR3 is CASRDYYNEQFF. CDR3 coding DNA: TGCGCCAGTAGGGACTATTACAATGAGCAGTTCTTC.

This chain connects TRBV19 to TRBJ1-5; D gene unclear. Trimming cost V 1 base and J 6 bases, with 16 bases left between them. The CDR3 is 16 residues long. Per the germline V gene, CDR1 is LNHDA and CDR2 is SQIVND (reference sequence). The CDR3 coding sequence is TGTGCCAGTAGTATAGCTATGTGGGAGGGCAGTCAGCCCCAGCATTTT. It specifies CASSIAMWEGSQPQHF.

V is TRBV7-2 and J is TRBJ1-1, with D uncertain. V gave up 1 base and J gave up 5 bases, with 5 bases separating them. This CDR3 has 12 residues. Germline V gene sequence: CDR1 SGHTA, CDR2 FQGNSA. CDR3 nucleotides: TGTGCCAGCAGCTTAGGGAGGACTGAAGCTTTCTTT. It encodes CASSLGRTEAFF.

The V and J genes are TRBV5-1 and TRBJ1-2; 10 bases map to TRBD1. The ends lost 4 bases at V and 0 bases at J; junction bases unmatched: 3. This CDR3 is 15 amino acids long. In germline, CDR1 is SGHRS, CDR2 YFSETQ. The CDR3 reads CASSAGTGANYGYTF. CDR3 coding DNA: TGCGCCAGCAGCGCCGGGACAGGGGCTAACTATGGCTACACCTTC.

CDR3 sequence: CASSYGDSRNYGYTF. The CDR3 DNA follows: TGTGCCAGCAGTTACGGAGACAGCCGAAACTATGGCTACACCTTC. V and J are TRBV6-6 and TRBJ1-2; D may be TRBD1 (5 bases). Germline V gene sequence: CDR1 MNHNY, CDR2 SVGAGI (reference sequence). This CDR3 is 15 amino acids long. V was cut by 2 bases and J by 2 bases, with 12 bases left in between.

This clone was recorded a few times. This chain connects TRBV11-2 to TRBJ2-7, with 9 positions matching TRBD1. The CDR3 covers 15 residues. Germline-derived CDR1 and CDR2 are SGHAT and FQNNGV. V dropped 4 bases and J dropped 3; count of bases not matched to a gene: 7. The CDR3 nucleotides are TGTGCCAGCAGCTATAGGACAGGGGACGTCTACGAGCAGTACTTC. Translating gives CASSYRTGDVYEQYF.

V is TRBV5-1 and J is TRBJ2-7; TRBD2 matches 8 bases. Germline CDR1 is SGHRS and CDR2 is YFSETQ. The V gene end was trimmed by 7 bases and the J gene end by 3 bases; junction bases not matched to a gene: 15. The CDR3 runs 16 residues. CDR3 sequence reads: CASSGLSGTDYYEQYF. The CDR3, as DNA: TGCGCCAGCTCAGGCCTTAGCGGGACGGATTACTACGAGCAGTACTTC. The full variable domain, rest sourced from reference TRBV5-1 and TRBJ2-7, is KAGVTQTPRYLIKTRGQQVTLSCSPISGHRSVSWYQQTPGQGLQFLFEYFSETQRNKGNFPGRFSGRQFSNSRSEMNVSTLELGDSALYLCASSGLSGTDYYEQYFGPGTRLTVT.

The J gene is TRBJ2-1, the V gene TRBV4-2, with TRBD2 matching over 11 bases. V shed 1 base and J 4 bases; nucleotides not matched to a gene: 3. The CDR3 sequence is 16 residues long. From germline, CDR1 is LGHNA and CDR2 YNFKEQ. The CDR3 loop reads CASSQAGLADYNEQFF. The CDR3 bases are TGTGCCAGCAGCCAAGCGGGACTAGCGGATTACAATGAGCAGTTCTTC.

CDR3: CASSYGGRTSGNTIYF. The CDR3 nucleotides are TGTGCCAGCAGTTACGGGGGCAGAACCTCTGGAAACACCATATATTTT. The J gene is TRBJ1-3, the V gene TRBV6-5, with D possibly matching TRBD1 (6 bases). The CDR3 length is 16 residues. Germline CDR1 reads MNHEY; CDR2 reads SVGAGI. V dropped 2 bases and J dropped 0 bases, with 11 bases sitting between them.

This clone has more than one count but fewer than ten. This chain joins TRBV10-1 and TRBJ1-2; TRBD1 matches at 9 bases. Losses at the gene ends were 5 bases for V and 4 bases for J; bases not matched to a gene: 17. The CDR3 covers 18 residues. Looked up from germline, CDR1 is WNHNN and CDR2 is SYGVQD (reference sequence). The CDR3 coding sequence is TGCGCCAGCAGTCCTCGGGACAGGGCCTCTCAACAGCGCTATGGCTACACCTTC. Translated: CASSPRDRASQQRYGYTF.

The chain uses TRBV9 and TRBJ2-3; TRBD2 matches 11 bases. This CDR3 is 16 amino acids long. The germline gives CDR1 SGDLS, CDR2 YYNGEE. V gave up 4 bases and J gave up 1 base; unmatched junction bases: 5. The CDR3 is CASSKELAGGTDTQYF. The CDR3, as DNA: TGTGCCAGCAGCAAGGAACTAGCGGGGGGCACAGATACGCAGTATTTT. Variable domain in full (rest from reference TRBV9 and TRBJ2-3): DSGVTQTPKHLITATGQRVTLRCSPRSGDLSVYWYQQSLDQGLQFLIQYYNGEERAKGNILERFSAQQFPDLHSELNLSSLELGDSALYFCASSKELAGGTDTQYFGPGTRLTVL.

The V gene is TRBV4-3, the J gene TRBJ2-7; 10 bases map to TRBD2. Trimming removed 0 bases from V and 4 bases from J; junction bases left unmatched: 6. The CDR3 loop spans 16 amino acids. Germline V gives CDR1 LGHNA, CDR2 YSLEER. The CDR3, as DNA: TGCGCCAGCAGCCAAGACAGTAGCGGGGGGAGGTACGAGCAGTACTTC. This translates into CASSQDSSGGRYEQYF.

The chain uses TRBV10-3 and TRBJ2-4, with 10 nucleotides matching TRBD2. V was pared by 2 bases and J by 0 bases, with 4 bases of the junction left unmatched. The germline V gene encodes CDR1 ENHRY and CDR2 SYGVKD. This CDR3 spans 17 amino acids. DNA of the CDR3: TGTGCCATCAGTGAGGGCCTAGCGGGAGTAGCCAAAAACATTCAGTACTTC. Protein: CAISEGLAGVAKNIQYF.

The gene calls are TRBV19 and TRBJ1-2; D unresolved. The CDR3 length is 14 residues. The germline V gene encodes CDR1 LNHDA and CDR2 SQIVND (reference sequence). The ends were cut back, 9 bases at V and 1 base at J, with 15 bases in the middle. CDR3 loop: CASRGWEVNYGYTF. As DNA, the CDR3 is TGTGCCAGCAGAGGGTGGGAAGTTAACTATGGCTACACCTTC.

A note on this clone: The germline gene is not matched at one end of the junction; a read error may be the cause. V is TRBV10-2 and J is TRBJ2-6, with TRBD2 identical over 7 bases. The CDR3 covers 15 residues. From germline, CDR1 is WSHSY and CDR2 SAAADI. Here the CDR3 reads CASTGGRAGANGLTF. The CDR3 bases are TGCGCCAGCACGGGGGGAAGGGCTGGGGCCAACGGCCTGACTTTC.

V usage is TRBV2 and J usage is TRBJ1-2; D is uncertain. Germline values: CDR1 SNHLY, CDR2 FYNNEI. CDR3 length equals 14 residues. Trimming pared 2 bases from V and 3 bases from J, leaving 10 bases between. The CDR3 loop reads CASSELPGDYGYTF. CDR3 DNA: TGTGCCAGCAGTGAACTCCCGGGAGACTATGGCTACACCTTC.

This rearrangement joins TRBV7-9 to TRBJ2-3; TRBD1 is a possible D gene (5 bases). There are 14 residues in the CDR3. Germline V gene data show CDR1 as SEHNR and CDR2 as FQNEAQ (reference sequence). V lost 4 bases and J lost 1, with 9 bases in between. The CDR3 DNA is TGTGCCAGCAGCTCGGACATCCGCACAGATACGCAGTATTTT. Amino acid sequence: CASSSDIRTDTQYF.

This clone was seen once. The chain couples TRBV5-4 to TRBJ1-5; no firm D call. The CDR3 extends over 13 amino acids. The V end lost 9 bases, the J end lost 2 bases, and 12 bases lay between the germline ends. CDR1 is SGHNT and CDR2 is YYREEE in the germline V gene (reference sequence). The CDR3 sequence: CATAVDRNQPQHF. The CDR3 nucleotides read TGTGCCACAGCGGTGGATCGCAATCAGCCCCAGCATTTT. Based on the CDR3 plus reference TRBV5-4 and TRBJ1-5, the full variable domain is ETGVTQSPTHLIKTRGQQVTLRCSSQSGHNTVSWYQQALGQGPQFIFQYYREEENGRGNFPPRFSGLQFPNYSSELNVNALELDDSALYLCATAVDRNQPQHFGDGTRLSIL.

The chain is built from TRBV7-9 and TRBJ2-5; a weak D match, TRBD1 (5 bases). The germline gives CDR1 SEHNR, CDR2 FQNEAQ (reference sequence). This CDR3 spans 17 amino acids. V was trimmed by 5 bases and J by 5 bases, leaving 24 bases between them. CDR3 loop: CASSHGRSITGSETQYF. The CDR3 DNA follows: TGTGCCAGCAGCCACGGACGAAGCATTACAGGTTCGGAGACCCAGTACTTC.

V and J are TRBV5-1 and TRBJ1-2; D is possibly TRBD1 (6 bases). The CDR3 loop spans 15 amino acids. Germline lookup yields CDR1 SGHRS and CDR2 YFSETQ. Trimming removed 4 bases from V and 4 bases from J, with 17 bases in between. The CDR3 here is CASSPGHANPYGYTF. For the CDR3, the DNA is TGCGCCAGCAGCCCGGGACACGCTAACCCCTATGGCTACACCTTC. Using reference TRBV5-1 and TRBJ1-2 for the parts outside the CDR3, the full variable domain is KAGVTQTPRYLIKTRGQQVTLSCSPISGHRSVSWYQQTPGQGLQFLFEYFSETQRNKGNFPGRFSGRQFSNSRSEMNVSTLELGDSALYLCASSPGHANPYGYTFGSGTRLTVV.